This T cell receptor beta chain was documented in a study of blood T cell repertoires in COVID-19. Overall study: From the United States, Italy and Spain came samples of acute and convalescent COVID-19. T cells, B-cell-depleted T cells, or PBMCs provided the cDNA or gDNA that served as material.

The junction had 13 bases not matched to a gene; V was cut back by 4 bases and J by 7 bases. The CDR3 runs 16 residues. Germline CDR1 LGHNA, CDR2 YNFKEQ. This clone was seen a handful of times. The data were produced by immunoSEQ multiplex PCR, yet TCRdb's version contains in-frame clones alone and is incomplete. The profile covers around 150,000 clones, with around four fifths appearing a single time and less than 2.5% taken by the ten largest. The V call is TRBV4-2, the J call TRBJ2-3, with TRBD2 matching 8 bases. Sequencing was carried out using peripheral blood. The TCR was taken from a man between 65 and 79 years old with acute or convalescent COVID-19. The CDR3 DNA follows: TGTGCCAGCAGCCCACTTACGGGGGGGGCGGCTAATACGCAGTATTTT. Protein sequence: CASSPLTGGAANTQYF.